This T cell receptor beta chain was retrieved from a study of metastatic and nonmetastatic thyroid tumors. V lost 1 base and J 4 bases, leaving 7 bases between the germline ends. The germline V gene encodes CDR1 MNHNS and CDR2 SASEGT. The CDR3 contains 13 residues. Through MiXCR, TCRdb re-clonotyped the PCR reads. The sample includes fewer than 40,000 clones, more than 45% of them seen just once. Patients had received no treatment of any kind before thyroid surgery. The sequenced sample was tumor tissue. The gene calls are TRBV6-1 and TRBJ1-2; D unclear. The source is a male donor with papillary thyroid cancer or a benign thyroid nodule (not recorded which). Some clones in this sample may be carry-over from other donors' samples. The CDR3 coding sequence is TGTGCCAGCAGTGAAGGACTCCTCTATGGCTACACCTTC. Its translation: CASSEGLLYGYTF.